This T cell receptor (beta chain) was identified in a study of cytomegalovirus exposure and HLA in healthy donors. Study results and limitations: Reports credit the classifier with highly specific, highly sensitive diagnosis of cytomegalovirus status. For presence/absence analyses, sequencing depth was assumed to be roughly uniform across donors. TCR beta chains numbering 164 were designated cytomegalovirus-associated.

PCR involved 60 Vbeta and 13 Jbeta primers. Clones were sequenced by immunoSEQ multiplex PCR, and TCRdb holds only the in-frame ones, with some missing. The sample data list roughly 140,000 clones. This CDR3 has 12 amino acids. The J segment lost 8 bases and the V segment lost 6 bases, leaving 7 bases of the junction unmatched. CDR1 SQVTM and CDR2 ANQGSEA come from the germline V gene. Turning to this clone: The antigen is undetermined. The sample carries other DNA sequences with the same CDR3.

The sequence was obtained from a male donor in good health and CMV-seronegative. Material: PBMCs. The chain is built from TRBV29-1 and TRBJ2-1; 7 bases align to TRBD2. CDR3 coding DNA: TGCAGCGTACTGGCGGGAGCATATGAGCAGTTCTTC. It encodes CSVLAGAYEQFF.